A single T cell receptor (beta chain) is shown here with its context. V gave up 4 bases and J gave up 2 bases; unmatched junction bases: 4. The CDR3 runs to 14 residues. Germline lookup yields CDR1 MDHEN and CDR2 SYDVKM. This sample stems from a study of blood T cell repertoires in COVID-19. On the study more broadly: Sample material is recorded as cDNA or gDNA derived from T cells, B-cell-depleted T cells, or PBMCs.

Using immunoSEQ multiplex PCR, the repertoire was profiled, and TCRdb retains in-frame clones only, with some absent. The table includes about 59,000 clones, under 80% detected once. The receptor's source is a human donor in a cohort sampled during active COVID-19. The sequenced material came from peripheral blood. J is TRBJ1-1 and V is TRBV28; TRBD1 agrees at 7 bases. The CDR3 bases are TGTGCCAGCAGTTCAGGGGGTACAAACACTGAAGCTTTCTTT. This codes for CASSSGGTNTEAFF.